This record looks at one T cell receptor beta chain sequence and its context. Its antigen is currently unknown. Unstimulated regulatory T cells (CD4+CD25+CD127-), CD4+CD25- non-regulatory cells, CD4 and CD8 cells were FACS-sorted from thawed PBMCs. This sample stems from a study of Tregs in tolerant kidney transplant recipients. Study information: Mixed chimerism was transient after nonmyeloablative marrow transplants from related graft donors.

The CDR3 runs 16 residues. Per the germline V gene, CDR1 is SEHNR and CDR2 is FQNEAQ (reference sequence). Trimming took off 6 bases at V and 2 bases at J, with 16 bases between the two ends. Study conclusions and caveats: Nucleotide sequences could not be compared across some patients' samples due to primer changes.

Assay: immunoSEQ multiplex PCR; the TCRdb copy retains only in-frame clones and omits some. The table includes tens of thousands of clones, 95% to 98% detected once. This sequence joins TRBV7-9 and TRBJ2-2, with TRBD1 as a possible D gene (6 bases). This sequence was found in a human donor who received a combined kidney and bone marrow transplant. The sequences come from CD4+ T cells from blood, collected before the transplant. The CDR3 nucleotides are TGTGCCAGCAGTCCCGACAGGCCCACAAACACCGGGGAGCTGTTTTTT. Residues: CASSPDRPTNTGELFF. Together with reference TRBV7-9 and TRBJ2-2, the CDR3 gives the full variable domain: DTGVSQNPRHKITKRGQNVTFRCDPISEHNRLYWYRQTLGQGPEFLTYFQNEAQLEKSRLLSDRFSAERPKGSFSTLEIQRTEQGDSAMYLCASSPDRPTNTGELFFGEGSRLTVL.